The 10 T cell receptor beta chains below were found in one sample sequenced in a study of blood T cell repertoires in COVID-19. Profiled with immunoSEQ multiplex PCR; TCRdb holds only in-frame clones, not every one. The profile shows under 110,000 clones, about 80% of them singletons. The specimen sequenced was peripheral blood. These receptors were taken from a woman aged 60-70 years with acute or convalescent COVID-19.

The chain is built from TRBV29-1 and TRBJ2-2, with 9 nucleotides matching TRBD1. V lost 7 bases and J lost 2; bases outside the gene matches: 5. Germline CDR1 reads SQVTM; CDR2 reads ANQGSEA. The CDR3 length is 14 residues. In DNA, the CDR3 is TGCAGCGCCGAACAGGGGGCAAACACCGGGGAGCTGTTTTTT. It codes for CSAEQGANTGELFF.

The chain employs TRBV5-1 and TRBJ1-2; the D is unclear. Trimming took off 0 bases at V and 4 bases at J, with 7 bases between the two ends. Germline assignment: CDR1 SGHRS and CDR2 YFSETQ. This CDR3 region has 13 residues. The CDR3 coding sequence is TGCGCCAGCAGCTTGGCGGCAGGCTATGGCTACACCTTC. It encodes CASSLAAGYGYTF. Together with reference TRBV5-1 and TRBJ1-2, the CDR3 gives the full variable domain: KAGVTQTPRYLIKTRGQQVTLSCSPISGHRSVSWYQQTPGQGLQFLFEYFSETQRNKGNFPGRFSGRQFSNSRSEMNVSTLELGDSALYLCASSLAAGYGYTFGSGTRLTVV.

J is TRBJ2-5 and V is TRBV5-6, with D maybe TRBD2 (5 bases). Germline V gene sequence: CDR1 SGHDT, CDR2 YYEEEE. Trimming stripped 0 bases from V and 0 bases from J, with 9 bases between. The CDR3 has 15 residues. The chain's CDR3 is CASSLESGNQETQYF. CDR3 nucleotide sequence: TGTGCCAGCAGCTTGGAGTCCGGGAACCAAGAGACCCAGTACTTC.

V is TRBV9 and J is TRBJ1-3, with unresolved D. Germline V gene data show CDR1 as SGDLS and CDR2 as YYNGEE. V was clipped by 4 bases and J by 1 base, with 12 bases between them. The CDR3 has 15 residues. In nucleotides, the CDR3 is TGTGCCAGCAGCACCCACACCGAATCTGGAAACACCATATATTTT. Protein sequence: CASSTHTESGNTIYF.

The chain recombines TRBV19 with TRBJ2-1; D is ambiguous. The CDR3 covers 12 residues. CDR1 is LNHDA, CDR2 SQIVND, per germline (reference sequence). V shed 3 bases and J shed 6 bases, with 6 bases lying between them. CDR3 nucleotide sequence: TGTGCCAGTAGTATGGTGGCCAATGAGCAGTTCTTC. Translation: CASSMVANEQFF.

The V gene is TRBV6-2 or TRBV6-3, the J gene TRBJ2-1; the D gene is possibly TRBD1 (6 bases). The CDR3 is 11 amino acids. V lost 4 bases and J 9 bases, leaving 7 bases between the germline ends. Germline CDR1 is MNHEY and CDR2 is SVGEGT. The CDR3 region is CASSSRGEQFF. CDR3 nucleotides: TGTGCCAGCAGTTCCAGGGGTGAGCAGTTCTTC.

V is TRBV27 and J is TRBJ2-5, with 7 positions matching TRBD1. The CDR3 contains 15 residues. After removal of 3 bases from V and 7 bases from J, the junction contained 11 bases not matched to a gene. From germline, CDR1 is MNHEY and CDR2 SMNVEV (reference sequence). For the CDR3, the DNA is TGTGCCAGCAGTTTTGGGGCAGGGGGATTAGGGACCCAGTACTTC. Its protein product is CASSFGAGGLGTQYF.

The gene calls are TRBV19 and TRBJ1-6; perhaps TRBD1 as D (6 bases). Trimming left V 4 bases short and J 9 bases short, with 22 bases between. Germline lookup yields CDR1 LNHDA and CDR2 SQIVND (reference sequence). This CDR3 has 17 amino acids. CDR3 protein: CASSKTLPDSRVSPLHF. CDR3 in DNA: TGTGCCAGTAGTAAAACTCTCCCGGACAGCCGAGTTTCACCCCTCCACTTT.

The V call is TRBV2, the J call TRBJ1-2; 10 bases are a match to TRBD1. Trimming cost V 2 bases and J 8 bases; bases outside gene matches: 5. The germline V gene has CDR1 SNHLY and CDR2 FYNNEI. The CDR3 is made up of 14 amino acids. The CDR3 reads CASSEPDRGAGYTF. In nucleotides, the CDR3 is TGTGCCAGCAGTGAACCGGACAGGGGGGCGGGCTACACCTTC.

For the CDR3, the DNA is TGTGCCAGCAGTCCCGGGACTAGCGGGAGCGGGTACACCGGGGAGCTGTTTTTT. It translates to CASSPGTSGSGYTGELFF. V gene TRBV27 combines with J gene TRBJ2-2, with 14 bases fitting TRBD2. This CDR3 comprises 18 residues. The trim removed 5 bases at V and 3 bases at J, leaving 8 bases unmatched. Germline CDR1 reads MNHEY; CDR2 reads SMNVEV (reference sequence).